These T cell receptor beta chains were read from a single sample in a study of cytomegalovirus exposure and HLA in healthy donors. The data were produced by immunoSEQ multiplex PCR, yet TCRdb's version contains in-frame clones alone and is incomplete. The table records 130,000 or so clones, roughly 90% of them present only once. Sequencing was carried out using PBMCs. The receptor set was obtained from a man aged 30 to 39 in good health and CMV-seronegative. Both conserved end residues are part of each CDR3. D genes are given only for firm matches. Clone size is stated in some rows and not others, as once, few, many or a class when expanded.

cdr3_nt cdr3_aa v_call clone_size d_call j_call
TGCGCCAGCAGCTTGCGCGGGGGGTCTATCCTCACAGATACGCAGTATTTT CASSLRGGSILTDTQYF TRBV5-1 NA TRBD2 TRBJ2-3
TGTGCCAGCAGCTCTCAGGGGGCAAATCAGCCCCAGCATTTT CASSSQGANQPQHF TRBV7-2 NA TRBD1 TRBJ1-5
TGTGCCAGTAGTATAGAAAGACACAGGATTTATAGCAATCAGCCCCAGCATTTT CASSIERHRIYSNQPQHF TRBV19 NA NA TRBJ1-5
TGTGCCAGCAGCTTAGTGAGCGGGACAGGGCGACCCTACAATGAGCAGTTCTTC CASSLVSGTGRPYNEQFF TRBV7-6 NA TRBD1 TRBJ2-1
TGTGCCAGCAGTGGACTCCGGGACAGGCTCCCTTTTTGGGATTCACCCCTCCACTTT CASSGLRDRLPFWDSPLHF TRBV27 NA TRBD1 TRBJ1-6
TGTGCCAGCAGCGTACAAGAGACCCAGTACTTC CASSVQETQYF TRBV11-2 NA NA TRBJ2-5
TGTGCCACCGATAGGGACAGTAGATACTCCTACGAGCAGTACTTC CATDRDSRYSYEQYF TRBV6-4 NA TRBD1 TRBJ2-7
TGTGCCAGCAGCTTAGAGCAGGGGTGGGAACAGTACTTC CASSLEQGWEQYF TRBV7-8 NA NA TRBJ2-7
TGTGCCTCGGAGTCCGCGGGGGGCTCTTACGATGAGCAGTTCTTC CASESAGGSYDEQFF TRBV10-3 NA TRBD2 TRBJ2-1
TGCGCCAGCAGCTTGGTAGGGAGGGAGGGTTCACCCCTCCACTTT CASSLVGREGSPLHF TRBV5-1 NA NA TRBJ1-6
TGTGCCTCATCGGGACAGGGGAGCTACGAGCAGTACTTC CASSGQGSYEQYF TRBV11-2 few TRBD1 TRBJ2-7
TGTGCCAGCAGTTTCGCGGAGCTCCTGAGGCCCCTCCACTTT CASSFAELLRPLHF TRBV28 NA NA TRBJ1-6
TGTGCCAGTAGTATAGGAGGGGGGGGCTTGTACGAGCAGTACTTC CASSIGGGGLYEQYF TRBV19 NA NA TRBJ2-7
TGTGCCAGTCACTATATAAGTGCTGAAGCTTTCTTT CASHYISAEAFF TRBV6-1 once NA TRBJ1-1
TGTGCCAGCAGTTTTGCGATGGGACAGAACTACGAGCAGTACTTC CASSFAMGQNYEQYF TRBV28 NA TRBD1 TRBJ2-7
TGTGCCAGCAGTCTAGCGGGGGGGTGGGAGACCCAGTACTTC CASSLAGGWETQYF TRBV27 NA TRBD2 TRBJ2-5
TGTGCCAGCTCACCACGGAGGATGTTGGACACTGAAGCTTTCTTT CASSPRRMLDTEAFF TRBV18 NA NA TRBJ1-1
TGTGCCAGCAGTTACTCTACCGGGACAGGGTTTTCACCCCTCCACTTT CASSYSTGTGFSPLHF TRBV6-5 medium-sized TRBD1 TRBJ1-6
TGTGCCAGCAGTTCCGCGAACACCGGGGAGCTGTTTTTT CASSSANTGELFF TRBV6-5 NA NA TRBJ2-2
TGTGCCAGCAGCTTGAACCAGGGGGAATTCGGCAATCAGCCCCAGCATTTT CASSLNQGEFGNQPQHF TRBV5-8 NA TRBD1 TRBJ1-5
TGCGCCAGCAGCCGAGGGGGCTACAATGAGCAGTTCTTC CASSRGGYNEQFF TRBV5-1 NA NA TRBJ2-1
TGCGCCAGCAGTCAAAGCTCCGGAGGGGAGTTCGCCCGGGACAGCTACGAGCAGTACTTC CASSQSSGGEFARDSYEQYF TRBV23-1 NA NA TRBJ2-7
TGTGCCAGCAGCCAAGATAACAGGGGGCCAGAGACCCAGTACTTC CASSQDNRGPETQYF TRBV4-2 once TRBD1 TRBJ2-5
TGTGCCAGTAGTGCTTACAGGGGAAGGGGCACAGATACGCAGTATTTT CASSAYRGRGTDTQYF TRBV19 NA TRBD1 TRBJ2-3
TGTGCCAGCAGGGGACAGGGGGCAGGGGAGCAGTACTTC CASRGQGAGEQYF TRBV2 NA TRBD1 TRBJ2-7
TGTGCCAGCAGCCCCCGGGGGGCGGCCTACAATGAGCAGTTCTTC CASSPRGAAYNEQFF TRBV5-4 NA NA TRBJ2-1
TGTGCAGCATCACCTTCTGGGGCCAACGTCCTGACTTTC CAASPSGANVLTF TRBV6-1 NA NA TRBJ2-6
TGTGCCAGCAGTTACTCCGGGACAGGGGGCTACGAGCAGTACTTC CASSYSGTGGYEQYF TRBV6-5 NA TRBD1 TRBJ2-7
TGTGCCAGCAGCTTACTCCACCCGGGGGTCGCGGATACGCAGTATTTT CASSLLHPGVADTQYF TRBV7-2 NA NA TRBJ2-3
TGTGCCAGCAGCTTAGATCGGAGGACTGAAGCTTTCTTT CASSLDRRTEAFF TRBV11-3 NA NA TRBJ1-1
TGTGCCAGCAGTTTAGCTAATTGGTCCGGGGAGCTGTTTTTT CASSLANWSGELFF TRBV28 NA NA TRBJ2-2
TGTGCCAGTAGTTTCGTCGCAGACTACTCCTACGAGCAGTACTTC CASSFVADYSYEQYF TRBV19 NA NA TRBJ2-7
TGTGCCAGCAGCGTGGGACAGGGATTCTACGAGCAGTACTTC CASSVGQGFYEQYF TRBV9 NA TRBD1 TRBJ2-7
TGTGCCAGCAGCCTACGGACAGGTGCCTATGAAAAACTGTTTTTT CASSLRTGAYEKLFF TRBV7-9 NA TRBD1 TRBJ1-4
TGCGCCAGCAGCCAAGGGGCAGACGGTCGGGGAGCTTTCTTT CASSQGADGRGAFF TRBV4-1 NA NA TRBJ1-1
TGTGCCAGCAGATCGGGACATACTTCCTACGAGCAGTACTTC CASRSGHTSYEQYF TRBV2 NA NA TRBJ2-7
TGTGCCAGCAGTTTAAGCCCGTTTTCCTACGAGCAGTACTTC CASSLSPFSYEQYF TRBV27 NA NA TRBJ2-7
TGCGCCAGCAGTGATTCGACGACTCCGGAGTTTGGAGAGGGCTACACCTTC CASSDSTTPEFGEGYTF TRBV10-1 NA NA TRBJ1-2
TGTGCCATCAGTGATAATGGACTAGATGGACACAATGAGCAGTTCTTC CAISDNGLDGHNEQFF TRBV10-3 NA TRBD2 TRBJ2-1
TGTGCCAGCAGCAAACAGGGAGCAGGGTATAATTCACCCCTCCACTTT CASSKQGAGYNSPLHF TRBV7-6 NA NA TRBJ1-6